This T cell receptor (beta chain) was profiled in a study of Ad26.COV2.S vaccination and SARS-CoV-2 variants. The sample's treatment: 19 received Ad26.COV2.S at low or high dose, single or two shots; about five received placebo; per-sample allocation not given. Samples were taken on day 63 after the first vaccine or placebo injection. In Boston, the donor was an adult between 18-55 years of age. The vaccine antigen was prefusion-stabilized Wuhan SARS-CoV-2 spike. Assay used: immunoSEQ multiplex PCR; TCRdb lists only in-frame clones, some missing. The sample carries 250,000 or so clones, roughly 85% recorded once. CDR1 is SGHRS, CDR2 YFSETQ, per germline. V shed 0 bases and J shed 0 bases, with 7 bases lying between them. This CDR3 has 15 residues.

The material sequenced was peripheral blood, taken in a trial of Ad26.COV2.S vaccine versus placebo. This clonotype originated in a person between 18 and 59 years old who received the Ad26.COV2.S COVID-19 vaccine or a placebo. The chain combines TRBV5-1 with TRBJ1-5, with a possible D match to TRBD1 (6 bases). As DNA, the CDR3 is TGCGCCAGCAGCTTGGGGACAGATAGCAATCAGCCCCAGCATTTT. Amino acids: CASSLGTDSNQPQHF.